Described below is a single T cell receptor (beta chain) sequence and its context. The sample originates from a study of cytomegalovirus exposure and HLA in healthy donors. PCR was performed using 60 Vbeta and 13 Jbeta primers. The table came from immunoSEQ multiplex PCR; TCRdb's copy has only in-frame clones and leaves some out. The table lists about 83,000 clones, around 76% of them singletons, with around 6.4% in the top ten. Material for sequencing was PBMCs. The receptor comes from a man aged 18 to 35 in good health and CMV-seropositive.

CDR3 amino acids: CASSVLAGGPAGELFF. The CDR3 DNA reads as TGTGCCAGCAGTGTCCTAGCGGGAGGGCCCGCCGGGGAGCTGTTTTTT. This chain connects TRBV25-1 to TRBJ2-2, with 12 bases fitting TRBD2. The CDR3 contains 16 residues. V lost 4 bases to trimming and J lost 6 bases; unmatched junction nucleotides: 6. Germline V gene lookup returns CDR1 MGHDK and CDR2 SYGVNS.